The sequence of this TCR beta chain was determined in a study of cytomegalovirus exposure and HLA in healthy donors. General observations from the study: Presence/absence analyses rested on an assumption that sequencing depth was roughly uniform across donors. The authors later linked a missense DCLRE1C variant to TCR beta V- and J-gene trimming. The authors listed 164 TCR beta chains as cytomegalovirus-associated. Relative to the 666-donor mean, N-insertions were reportedly fewer in an Asian-associated ancestry cluster in a later analysis.

A remark on this clone: The antigen is not known.

Germline CDR1 reads SGHTA; CDR2 reads FQGTGA. The CDR3 has 15 residues. Unmatched junction bases numbered 7, after V lost 0 bases and J lost 8 bases. In the PCR, 60 Vbeta and 13 Jbeta primers were used. Using immunoSEQ multiplex PCR, the repertoire was profiled, and TCRdb retains in-frame clones only, with some absent. Of more than 85,000 clones detected, under 80% appear once; the ten largest clones hold 7.7%. The source material was PBMCs. This chain links TRBV7-3 with TRBJ2-1; TRBD2 agrees at 7 bases. This TCR came from a woman between 50 and 59 years old in good health and CMV-seropositive. In nucleotides, the CDR3 is TGTGCCAGCAGCTTAACGAGACTAGCCGGCTATGAGCAGTTCTTC. The encoded protein is CASSLTRLAGYEQFF.